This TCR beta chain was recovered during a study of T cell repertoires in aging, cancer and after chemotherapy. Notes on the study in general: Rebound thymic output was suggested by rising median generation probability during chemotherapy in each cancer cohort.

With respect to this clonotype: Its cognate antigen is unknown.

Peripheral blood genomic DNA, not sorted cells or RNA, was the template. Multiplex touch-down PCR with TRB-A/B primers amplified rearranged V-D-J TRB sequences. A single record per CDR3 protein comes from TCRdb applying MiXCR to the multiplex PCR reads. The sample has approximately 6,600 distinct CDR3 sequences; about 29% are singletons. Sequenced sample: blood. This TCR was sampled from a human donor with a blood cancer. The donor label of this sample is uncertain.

CDR3 protein: CARSLVTRQGSYNEQFF. In nucleotides, the CDR3 is TGTGCCAGAAGCTTGGTAACGAGACAGGGGTCCTACAATGAGCAGTTCTTC. This chain links TRBV5-3 with TRBJ2-1, with TRBD1 matching over 8 bases. TRBV5-3 is recorded as an ORF, its role being uncertain. Trimming cost V 0 bases and J 1 base; bases outside gene matches: 6. This CDR3 spans 17 amino acids.